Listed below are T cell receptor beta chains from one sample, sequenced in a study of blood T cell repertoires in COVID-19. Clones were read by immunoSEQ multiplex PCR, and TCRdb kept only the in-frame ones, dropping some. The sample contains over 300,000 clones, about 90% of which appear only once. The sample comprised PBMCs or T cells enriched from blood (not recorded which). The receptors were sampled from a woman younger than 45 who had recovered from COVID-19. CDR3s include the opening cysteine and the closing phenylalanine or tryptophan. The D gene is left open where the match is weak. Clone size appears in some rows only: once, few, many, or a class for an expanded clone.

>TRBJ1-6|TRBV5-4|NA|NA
TGTGCCAGCAGCCCGGACGGGGTGAATTCACCCCTCCACTTT
CASSPDGVNSPLHF
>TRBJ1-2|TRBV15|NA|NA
TGTGCCACCAGCCGGGGGGGGTCTGTTGGCTACACCTTC
CATSRGGSVGYTF
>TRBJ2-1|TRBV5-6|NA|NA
TGTGCCAGCAGCGATCTAGGGGGTAGAGACCATGAGCAGTTCTTC
CASSDLGGRDHEQFF
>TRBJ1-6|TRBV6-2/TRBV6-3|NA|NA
TGTGCCAGCAGTTGGCCCCGGCGGAGCTCCTATAATTCACCCCTCCACTTT
CASSWPRRSSYNSPLHF
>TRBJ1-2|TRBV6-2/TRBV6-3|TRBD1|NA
TGTGCCAGCAGTAAGACCCTGACAGGGGTAGGCTATGGCTACACCTTC
CASSKTLTGVGYGYTF
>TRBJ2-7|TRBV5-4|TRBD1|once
TGTGCCAGCAGCCCAGACAGGGGCTCCTACGAGCAGTACTTC
CASSPDRGSYEQYF
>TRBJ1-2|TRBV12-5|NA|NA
TGTGCTAGTGGCAAAGGGGAAACAGGAAACTATGGCTACACCTTC
CASGKGETGNYGYTF
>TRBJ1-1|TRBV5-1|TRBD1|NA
TGCGCCAGCAGCTTGGGACAGGGGGTCGCTGAAGCTTTCTTT
CASSLGQGVAEAFF
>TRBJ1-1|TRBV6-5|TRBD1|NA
TGTGCCAGCAGTTACTCGAAGGACAGGGAGGCTTTCTTT
CASSYSKDREAFF
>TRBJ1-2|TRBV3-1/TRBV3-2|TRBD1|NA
TGTGCCAGCAGCCAAGGCGGGACAGGGGGCGGCTACACCTTC
CASSQGGTGGGYTF
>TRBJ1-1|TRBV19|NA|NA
TGTGCCAGTAGCCCAGGAAGGTCCACTGAAGCTTTCTTT
CASSPGRSTEAFF
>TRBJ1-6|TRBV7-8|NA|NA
TGTGCCAGCAGCTCGAGCCCGGGACACCTGATCCACTTT
CASSSSPGHLIHF
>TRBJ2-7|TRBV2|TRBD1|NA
TGTGCCAGCAGCGAGGACAGGAAAGGCTACGAGCAGTACTTC
CASSEDRKGYEQYF
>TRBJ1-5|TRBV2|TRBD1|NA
TGTGCCAGCAGGGAACAGGGGGCCCGCAATCAGCCCCAGCATTTT
CASREQGARNQPQHF
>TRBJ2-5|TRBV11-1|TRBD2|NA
TGTGCCAGCAGCCCCATGCGGGAGCTAGAGACCCAGTACTTC
CASSPMRELETQYF
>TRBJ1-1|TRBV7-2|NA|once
TGTGCCAGCAGCTTAGGAGCGGGGACTGAAGCTTTCTTT
CASSLGAGTEAFF